The rows below give T cell receptor beta chains drawn from one sample of a study of yellow fever vaccine responses in identical twins. TCRdb redid the calling of the RT-PCR reads with MiXCR, one entry per CDR3 protein. The table lists about 720 distinct CDR3 sequences, 85% to 95% of them singletons. Specimen: T cells from blood (PBMCs), unsorted or a sorted subset (not recorded which), collected before or after yellow fever vaccination (not recorded which). All receptors derive from a woman aged 18-29 years who received the yellow fever vaccine. Both conserved end residues are part of each CDR3. A D gene is named only where the DNA matches it firmly. Size values are once, few and many counts, or a class for expanded clones, and some rows have none.

V	J	size	D	DNA	CDR3
TRBV20-1	TRBJ2-7	NA	NA	TGCAGTGGTAGGGACGGGACTGTTACCTACGAGCAGTACTTC	CSGRDGTVTYEQYF
TRBV6-2/TRBV6-3	TRBJ1-2	NA	NA	TGTGCCAGCAGTTACGGGACAACCGGAGACTATGGCTACACCTTC	CASSYGTTGDYGYTF
TRBV7-9	TRBJ2-2	NA	NA	TGTGCCAGCAGCTCCCGGGCGAACACCGGGGAGCTGTTTTTT	CASSSRANTGELFF
TRBV11-1	TRBJ2-7	NA	NA	TGTGCCAGCAAGAACGCGCAGACCCCGGGCTACGAGCAGTACTTC	CASKNAQTPGYEQYF
TRBV10-1	TRBJ2-1	NA	TRBD2	TGCGCCAGCAGTGAAGGTTCGCGGGGGGTAGCGGATGAGCAGTTCTTC	CASSEGSRGVADEQFF
TRBV2	TRBJ2-7	NA	NA	TGTGCCAGCAGTGATTCCGGGAACTACGAGCAGTACTTC	CASSDSGNYEQYF
TRBV5-1	TRBJ1-4	once	NA	TGCGCCAGCAGCCTGACTCACCCAACACTGTTTTTT	CASSLTHPTLFF
TRBV29-1	TRBJ2-7	NA	TRBD1	TGCAGCGTTAGACAGGGTTCCCACGAGCAGTACTTC	CSVRQGSHEQYF
TRBV18	TRBJ2-1	once	NA	TGTGCCAGCTCACCACTCCCGGGGTACAATGAGCAGTTCTTC	CASSPLPGYNEQFF
TRBV15	TRBJ1-1	NA	TRBD1	TGTGCCACCAGCAGCGGACAGGGTTCAACTGAAGCTTTCTTT	CATSSGQGSTEAFF
TRBV28	TRBJ2-2	NA	TRBD2	TGTGCCAGCAGCCCTGGACTAGCTGCGAACACCGGGGAGCTGTTTTTT	CASSPGLAANTGELFF
TRBV7-9	TRBJ1-2	NA	TRBD1	TGTGCCAGCAGCGAAACTCAGGGGGACTATGGCTACACCTTC	CASSETQGDYGYTF
TRBV6-1	TRBJ1-3	NA	NA	TGTGCCAGCAGTACGGGGGGCTCGAGCTCTGGAAACACCATATATTTT	CASSTGGSSSGNTIYF
TRBV11-1	TRBJ2-7	once	NA	TGTGCCAGCAGCTTTGGTCGGGTCGACTACGAGCAGTACTTC	CASSFGRVDYEQYF